What follows describes a single T cell receptor (beta chain). The data were produced by immunoSEQ multiplex PCR, yet TCRdb's version contains in-frame clones alone and is incomplete. This sample yields under 100,000 clones, of which 87% are seen a single time; about 1% belongs to the top ten. This sample is part of a study of blood T cell repertoires in COVID-19. CDR3 length equals 13 residues. V was cut by 6 bases and J by 8 bases, with 13 bases left in between. In germline, CDR1 is MDHEN, CDR2 SYDVKM. Sequences were obtained from peripheral blood. This receptor was obtained from a human donor in a cohort sampled during active COVID-19. The chain is built from TRBV28 and TRBJ2-2; D is ambiguous. Here the CDR3 reads CASSPAEKGELFF. The CDR3 region has the DNA TGTGCCAGCAGCCCCGCCGAGAAGGGGGAGCTGTTTTTT.